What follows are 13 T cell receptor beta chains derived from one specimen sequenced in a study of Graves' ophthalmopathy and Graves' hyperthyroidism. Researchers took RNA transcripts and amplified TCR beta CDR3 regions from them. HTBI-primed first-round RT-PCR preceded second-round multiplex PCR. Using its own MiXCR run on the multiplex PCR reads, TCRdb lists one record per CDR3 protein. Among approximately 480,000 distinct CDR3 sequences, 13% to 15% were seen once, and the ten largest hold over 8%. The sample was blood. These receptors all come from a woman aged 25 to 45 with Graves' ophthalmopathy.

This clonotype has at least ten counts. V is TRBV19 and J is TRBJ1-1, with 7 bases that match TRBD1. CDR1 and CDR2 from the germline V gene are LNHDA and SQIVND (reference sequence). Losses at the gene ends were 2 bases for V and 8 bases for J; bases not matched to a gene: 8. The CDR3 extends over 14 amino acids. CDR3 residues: CASSITTGAPEAFF. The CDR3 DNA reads TGTGCCAGTAGTATAACAACAGGGGCCCCCGAAGCTTTCTTT.

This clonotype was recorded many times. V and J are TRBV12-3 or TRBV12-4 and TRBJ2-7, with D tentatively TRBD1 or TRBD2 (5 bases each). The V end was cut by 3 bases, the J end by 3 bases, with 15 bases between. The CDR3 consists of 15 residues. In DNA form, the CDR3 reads TGTGCCAGCAGTTTGCCGAGGGGCAGTTACTACGAGCAGTACTTC. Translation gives CASSLPRGSYYEQYF.

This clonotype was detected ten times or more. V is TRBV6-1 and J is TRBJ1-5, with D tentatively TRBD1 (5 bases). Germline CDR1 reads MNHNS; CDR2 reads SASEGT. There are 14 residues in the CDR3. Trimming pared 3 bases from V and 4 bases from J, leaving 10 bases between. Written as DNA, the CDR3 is TGTGCCAGCAGTGATACCCGGGGGAATCAGCCCCAGCATTTT. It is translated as CASSDTRGNQPQHF.

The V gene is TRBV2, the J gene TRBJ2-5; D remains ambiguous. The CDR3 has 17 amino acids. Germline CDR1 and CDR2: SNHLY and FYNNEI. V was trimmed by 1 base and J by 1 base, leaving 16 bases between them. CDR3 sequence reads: CASSEDLRLQRQETQYF. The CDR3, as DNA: TGTGCCAGCAGTGAAGATTTGCGCCTCCAACGCCAAGAGACCCAGTACTTC.

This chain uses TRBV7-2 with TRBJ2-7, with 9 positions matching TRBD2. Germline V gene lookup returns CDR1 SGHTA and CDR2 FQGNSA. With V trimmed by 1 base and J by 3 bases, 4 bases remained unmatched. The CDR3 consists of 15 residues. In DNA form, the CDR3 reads TGTGCCAGCAGCTTAGGGACTAGCGTGGTCTACGAGCAGTACTTC. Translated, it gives CASSLGTSVVYEQYF.

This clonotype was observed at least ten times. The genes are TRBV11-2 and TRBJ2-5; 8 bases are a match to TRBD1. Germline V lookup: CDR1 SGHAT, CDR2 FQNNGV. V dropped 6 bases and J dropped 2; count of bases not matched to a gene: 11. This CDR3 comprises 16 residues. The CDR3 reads CASSFTGTGPQETQYF. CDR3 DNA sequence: TGTGCCAGCAGTTTTACCGGGACAGGCCCTCAAGAGACCCAGTACTTC. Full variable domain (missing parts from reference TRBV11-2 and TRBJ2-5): EAGVAQSPRYKIIEKRQSVAFWCNPISGHATLYWYQQILGQGPKLLIQFQNNGVVDDSQLPKDRFSAERLKGVDSTLKIQPAKLEDSAVYLCASSFTGTGPQETQYFGPGTRLLVL.

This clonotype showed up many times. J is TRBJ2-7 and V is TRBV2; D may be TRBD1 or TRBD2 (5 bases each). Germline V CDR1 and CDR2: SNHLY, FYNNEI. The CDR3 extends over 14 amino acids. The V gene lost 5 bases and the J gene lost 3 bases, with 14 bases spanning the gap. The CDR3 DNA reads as TGTGCCAGCAGTCCCTCGGGACGGAGCTACGAGCAGTACTTC. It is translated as CASSPSGRSYEQYF.

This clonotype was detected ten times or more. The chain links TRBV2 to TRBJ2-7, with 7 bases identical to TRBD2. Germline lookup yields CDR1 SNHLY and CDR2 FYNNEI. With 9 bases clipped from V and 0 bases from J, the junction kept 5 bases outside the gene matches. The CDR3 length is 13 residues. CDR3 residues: CARRASGSYEQYF. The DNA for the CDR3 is TGTGCCAGGAGGGCTAGCGGCTCCTACGAGCAGTACTTC.

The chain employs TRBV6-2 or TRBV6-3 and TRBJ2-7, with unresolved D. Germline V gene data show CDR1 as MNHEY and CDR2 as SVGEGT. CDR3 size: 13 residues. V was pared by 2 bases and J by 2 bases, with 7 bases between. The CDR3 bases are TGTGCCAGCAGTTACATGGCGGCCTACGAGCAGTACTTC. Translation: CASSYMAAYEQYF.

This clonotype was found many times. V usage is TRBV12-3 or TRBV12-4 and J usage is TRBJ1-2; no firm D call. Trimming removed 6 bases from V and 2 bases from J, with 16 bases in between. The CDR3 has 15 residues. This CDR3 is CASSRRQAGNYGYTF. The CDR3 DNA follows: TGTGCCAGCAGCCGCCGGCAGGCGGGGAACTATGGCTACACCTTC.

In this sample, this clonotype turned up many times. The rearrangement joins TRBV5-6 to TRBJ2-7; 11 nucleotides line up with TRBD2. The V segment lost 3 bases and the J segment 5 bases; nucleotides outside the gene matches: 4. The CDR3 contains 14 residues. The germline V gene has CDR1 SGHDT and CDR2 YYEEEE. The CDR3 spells CASSSGLAANEQYF. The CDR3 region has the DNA TGTGCCAGCAGCTCGGGACTAGCGGCTAACGAGCAGTACTTC.

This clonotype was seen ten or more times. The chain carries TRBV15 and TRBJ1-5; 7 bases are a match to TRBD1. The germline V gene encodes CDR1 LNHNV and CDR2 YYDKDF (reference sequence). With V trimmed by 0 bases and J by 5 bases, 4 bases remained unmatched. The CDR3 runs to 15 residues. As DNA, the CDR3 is TGTGCCACCAGCAGAGATCCCAGGGGGGATCAGCCCCAGCATTTT. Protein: CATSRDPRGDQPQHF.

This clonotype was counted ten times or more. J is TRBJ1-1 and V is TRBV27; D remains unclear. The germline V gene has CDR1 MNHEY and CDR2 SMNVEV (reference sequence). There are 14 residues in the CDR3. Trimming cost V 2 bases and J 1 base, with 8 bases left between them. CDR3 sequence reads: CASSLMDGNTEAFF. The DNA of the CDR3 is TGTGCCAGCAGTTTAATGGACGGGAACACTGAAGCTTTCTTT.